Sequencing of this T cell receptor (beta chain) was carried out in a study of blood T cell repertoires in COVID-19. In the study overall: Sites across the United States, Italy and Spain contributed samples from acute and convalescent COVID-19. In each case, the material was cDNA or gDNA derived from T cells, B-cell-depleted T cells, or PBMCs.

Clones were read by immunoSEQ multiplex PCR, and TCRdb kept only the in-frame ones, dropping some. The profile covers approximately 64,000 clones, with roughly 80% appearing a single time and about 0.8% taken by the ten largest. Germline CDR1 reads ENHRY; CDR2 reads SYGVKD. Trimming shortened V by 4 bases and J by 5 bases, and 8 bases separated the two germline ends. The CDR3 is 12 amino acids. V is TRBV10-3 and J is TRBJ2-5; D might be TRBD2 (6 bases). Material: peripheral blood. The receptor comes from a woman in her seventies with acute or convalescent COVID-19. The CDR3 DNA follows: TGTGCCATCAGTGGAGGGAGGGAGACCCAGTACTTC. This translates into CAISGGRETQYF.